The 31 T cell receptor beta chains in this list originate from one sample, sequenced in a study of PD-1 blockade in classical Hodgkin lymphoma. The data were produced by immunoSEQ multiplex PCR, yet TCRdb's version contains in-frame clones alone and is incomplete. The profile shows over 25,000 clones, around four fifths of them singletons. Each and every patient relapsed after autologous stem cell transplantation, and patients got differing brentuximab vedotin exposure. Source: peripheral blood mononuclear cells (PBMCs), taken before the second cycle of nivolumab. These receptors originate from a human donor with classical Hodgkin lymphoma.

A note on this clone: Other DNA sequences from this sample encode an identical CDR3 as well. CDR3 in amino acids: CASSSGTAGAYGYTF. CDR3 DNA sequence: TGTGCCAGCAGCTCCGGGACCGCGGGGGCGTATGGCTACACCTTC. This chain uses TRBV7-8 with TRBJ1-2; perhaps TRBD1 as D (6 bases). CDR1 is SGHVS, CDR2 FQNEAQ, per germline. The length of the CDR3 is 15 residues. V was trimmed by 4 bases and J by 5 bases, leaving 17 bases between them.

The rearrangement links TRBV9 to TRBJ2-2, with D hard to call. The V gene's germline CDR1 is SGDLS and CDR2 YYNGEE. This CDR3 is built from 13 residues. Trimming removed 0 bases from V and 6 bases from J, with 6 bases in between. CDR3 DNA sequence: TGTGCCAGCAGCGTAGAGATCCCCGGGGAGCTGTTTTTT. It is translated as CASSVEIPGELFF.

The rearrangement uses TRBV4-2 and TRBJ1-4; D possibly corresponds to TRBD1 (5 bases). CDR1 is LGHNA, CDR2 YNFKEQ, per germline. CDR3 length: 15 residues. The V end lost 0 bases, the J end lost 5 bases, and 10 bases lay between the germline ends. The CDR3 here is CASSQDQGWNEKLFF. Written as DNA, the CDR3 is TGTGCCAGCAGCCAAGATCAGGGTTGGAATGAAAAACTGTTTTTT.

This clone was seen a handful of times. The DNA for the CDR3 is TGTGCCTGGAGTGTCCCCGACAGGGGGGAAGGGGAACTGTTTTTT. This codes for CAWSVPDRGEGELFF. This chain links TRBV30 with TRBJ1-4, with 9 bases matching TRBD1. The junction had 11 bases not matched to a gene; V was cut back by 0 bases and J by 12 bases. This CDR3 has 15 amino acids. Germline values: CDR1 GTSNPN, CDR2 SVGIG (reference sequence).

The rearrangement uses TRBV9 and TRBJ1-3; D is ambiguous. This CDR3 spans 15 amino acids. The germline CDR1 and CDR2 sequences are SGDLS and YYNGEE. V was pared by 1 base and J by 1 base, with 9 bases between. This CDR3 reads CASSVTTRSGNTIYF. CDR3 bases: TGTGCCAGCAGCGTAACGACAAGATCTGGAAACACCATATATTTT.

The V gene is TRBV27, the J gene TRBJ2-1, with D maybe TRBD2 (5 bases). The CDR3 has 12 amino acids. Deletions cut 4 bases from V and 8 bases from J, with 9 bases between. CDR1 MNHEY and CDR2 SMNVEV come from the germline V gene (reference sequence). CDR3 protein: CASSSTRYEQFF. CDR3 bases: TGTGCCAGCAGTTCCACTAGGTATGAGCAGTTCTTC.

The chain combines TRBV6-1 with TRBJ2-7; D gene ambiguous. The CDR3 is 14 residues long. Trimming cost V 0 bases and J 3 bases, with 9 bases left between them. The V gene's germline CDR1 is MNHNS and CDR2 SASEGT. CDR3 sequence reads: CASSEAPLSYEQYF. In DNA form, the CDR3 reads TGTGCCAGCAGTGAAGCGCCGCTAAGCTACGAGCAGTACTTC.

Regarding this clone: This likely comes from a read error, as the CDR3 has no conserved phenylalanine or tryptophan at its end. The V and J genes are TRBV2 and TRBJ2-3; perhaps TRBD2 as D (5 bases). This CDR3 has 19 amino acids. The ends were cut back, 0 bases at V and 4 bases at J, with 23 bases in the middle. Germline lookup yields CDR1 SNHLY and CDR2 FYNNEI. The DNA for the CDR3 is TGTGCCAGCAGTGAAGCGCGAGGGTCAGTGGCTGAGGGCGCAGATACGCAGTATCTT. Protein: CASSEARGSVAEGADTQYL.

The V gene is TRBV15, the J gene TRBJ1-2; 9 bases line up with TRBD1. Germline loops: CDR1 LNHNV, CDR2 YYDKDF (reference sequence). This CDR3 region has 18 residues. V lost 4 bases to trimming and J lost 0 bases; unmatched junction nucleotides: 12. CDR3: CATSKREGQGFPNYGYTF. CDR3 DNA: TGTGCCACCAGCAAAAGGGAGGGACAGGGTTTCCCTAACTATGGCTACACCTTC.

The count of this clone is one. J is TRBJ2-1 and V is TRBV6-5; 12 positions agree with TRBD2. V was clipped by 4 bases and J by 7 bases; unmatched bases: 5. The CDR3 spans 15 residues. Germline CDR1 reads MNHEY; CDR2 reads SVGAGI. CDR3 amino acids: CASSSTSGGLNEQFF. Here the CDR3 DNA reads TGTGCCAGCAGTTCTACTAGCGGGGGGCTAAATGAGCAGTTCTTC.

The gene calls are TRBV28 and TRBJ1-1; 8 nucleotides align to TRBD1. With 5 bases clipped from V and 3 bases from J, the junction kept 8 bases outside the gene matches. CDR1 and CDR2 from the germline V gene are MDHEN and SYDVKM. This CDR3 spans 15 amino acids. CDR3 in DNA: TGTGCCAGCAGTGAACCCACAGGGGGTGACACTGAAGCTTTCTTT. Protein product: CASSEPTGGDTEAFF.

The chain has TRBV18 and TRBJ2-5; D may be TRBD1 (6 bases). Germline assignment: CDR1 KGHSH and CDR2 LQKENI. The CDR3 runs 15 residues. V was pared by 4 bases and J by 3 bases, with 15 bases between. The CDR3 region has the DNA TGTGCCAGCTCACAAAGACAGGCGATAAAAGAGACCCAGTACTTC. This translates into CASSQRQAIKETQYF.

The rearrangement uses TRBV6-1 and TRBJ1-1; D gene ambiguous. Germline CDR1 is MNHNS and CDR2 is SASEGT. The length of the CDR3 is 13 residues. Trimming left V 2 bases short and J 7 bases short, with 11 bases between. The CDR3 DNA follows: TGTGCCAGCAGTGAACCAGAACCACGTGAAGCTTTCTTT. It codes for CASSEPEPREAFF.

The genes are TRBV7-9 and TRBJ2-5; 10 nucleotides match TRBD2. The junction had 3 bases not matched to a gene; V was cut back by 9 bases and J by 2 bases. CDR3 length: 13 residues. CDR1 and CDR2 (germline): SEHNR, FQNEAQ (reference sequence). Written as DNA, the CDR3 is TGTGCCAGTGAGCGGGGGGGACAAGAGACCCAGTACTTC. Amino acids: CASERGGQETQYF.

The chain links TRBV4-1 to TRBJ1-2; TRBD1 agrees at 7 bases. The J segment lost 8 bases and the V segment lost 3 bases, leaving 18 bases of the junction unmatched. This CDR3 spans 17 amino acids. From germline, CDR1 is MGHRA and CDR2 YSYEKL. The CDR3 spells CASSHTIPPGGPGGYTF. The CDR3 DNA reads TGCGCCAGCAGCCACACTATTCCCCCAGGGGGGCCAGGAGGCTACACCTTC.

This rearrangement joins TRBV7-3 to TRBJ2-2, with no clear D. V was clipped by 0 bases and J by 8 bases, with 7 bases between them. The germline gives CDR1 SGHTA, CDR2 FQGTGA. There are 13 residues in the CDR3. In DNA, the CDR3 is TGTGCCAGCAGCTTAACGAGTAGTGGGGAGCTGTTTTTT. Amino acid sequence: CASSLTSSGELFF.

This clone has a handful of counts. The chain combines TRBV19 with TRBJ1-1, with D unclear. Germline CDR1 and CDR2: LNHDA and SQIVND (reference sequence). V gave up 5 bases and J gave up 0 bases, with 10 bases separating them. The CDR3 runs 14 residues. For the CDR3, the DNA is TGTGCCAGTAGTCCTAGCCCCGTGAACACTGAAGCTTTCTTT. This gives the protein CASSPSPVNTEAFF.

V is TRBV4-2 and J is TRBJ2-3; 12 positions agree with TRBD2. This CDR3 region has 16 residues. Germline V gives CDR1 LGHNA, CDR2 YNFKEQ. J gave up 4 bases and V 3 bases, and 5 bases lay outside the gene matches. For the CDR3, the DNA is TGTGCCAGCAGCCATAGACTAGCGGGGGAGGCAGATACGCAGTATTTT. This gives the protein CASSHRLAGEADTQYF.

There are a few counts of this clone. The chain joins TRBV7-9 to TRBJ2-7; D is ambiguous. V shed 1 base and J shed 5 bases, with 3 bases lying between them. This CDR3 contains 11 residues. Germline lookup yields CDR1 SEHNR and CDR2 FQNEAQ (reference sequence). The CDR3 nucleotides are TGTGCCAGCAGCTTAGTAGACGAGCAGTACTTC. It is translated as CASSLVDEQYF.

V and J are TRBV6-6 and TRBJ2-1, with D perhaps TRBD2 (5 bases). The germline V and J ends were trimmed by 6 bases and 3 bases, with 9 bases remaining between them. The CDR3 extends over 13 amino acids. The germline V gene has CDR1 MNHNY and CDR2 SVGAGI (reference sequence). The CDR3 here is CASRRADYNEQFF. CDR3 DNA: TGTGCCAGCAGGAGGGCCGACTACAATGAGCAGTTCTTC.

The chain is built from TRBV4-3 and TRBJ2-1; D remains unclear. V was clipped by 0 bases and J by 0 bases, with 6 bases between them. Germline-derived CDR1 and CDR2 are LGHNA and YSLEER. CDR3 length equals 15 residues. CDR3 amino acids: CASSQERVSYNEQFF. The CDR3 DNA reads as TGCGCCAGCAGCCAAGAACGAGTCTCCTACAATGAGCAGTTCTTC.

The rearrangement uses TRBV7-8 and TRBJ2-1, with TRBD1 matching 8 bases. CDR1 is SGHVS, CDR2 FQNEAQ, per germline. J was trimmed by 2 bases and V by 10 bases; bases with no gene match: 7. The CDR3 totals 14 residues. CDR3 nucleotides: TGTGCCACCCTGCAGGGGGCGCCCTACAATGAGCAGTTCTTC. Encoded protein: CATLQGAPYNEQFF.

V usage is TRBV18 and J usage is TRBJ1-6, with D perhaps TRBD1 (5 bases). The germline gives CDR1 KGHSH, CDR2 LQKENI. Between the trimmed V and J ends, which lost 3 bases and 0 bases, there was a span of 12 bases. The CDR3 contains 17 residues. The CDR3 is CASSPTVGSSYNSPLHF. In DNA, the CDR3 is TGTGCCAGCTCACCGACAGTGGGGAGCTCCTATAATTCACCCCTCCACTTT.

This chain links TRBV18 with TRBJ2-5; no definite D call. Germline assignment: CDR1 KGHSH and CDR2 LQKENI. This CDR3 is built from 11 residues. The V end lost 2 bases, the J end lost 5 bases, and 3 bases lay between the germline ends. The CDR3 DNA sequence: TGTGCCAGCTCACCAATGGAGACCCAGTACTTC. Its translation is CASSPMETQYF.

The rearrangement joins TRBV7-9 to TRBJ1-5; D is uncertain. Per germline, CDR1 SEHNR and CDR2 FQNEAQ (reference sequence). CDR3 length: 14 amino acids. Trimming left V 5 bases short and J 6 bases short, with 14 bases between. The CDR3 DNA follows: TGTGCCAGCAGCGTTGGGAATTTAGGTCAGCCCCAGCATTTT. This translates into CASSVGNLGQPQHF.

This clone showed up just once. This chain uses TRBV5-1 with TRBJ1-4, with 7 bases fitting TRBD1. Trimming at V came to 7 bases and at J to 5 bases, leaving 11 bases not matched to a gene. The CDR3 length is 15 residues. Per germline, CDR1 SGHRS and CDR2 YFSETQ. The CDR3 DNA is TGCGCCAGCTCCCAGCGAGGGGGCTCAAATGAAAAACTGTTTTTT. The encoded protein is CASSQRGGSNEKLFF. Full variable domain (remainder filled in from reference TRBV5-1 and TRBJ1-4): KAGVTQTPRYLIKTRGQQVTLSCSPISGHRSVSWYQQTPGQGLQFLFEYFSETQRNKGNFPGRFSGRQFSNSRSEMNVSTLELGDSALYLCASSQRGGSNEKLFFGSGTQLSVL.

The V call is TRBV4-3, the J call TRBJ1-1, with 11 bases that match TRBD1. J lost 5 bases, V lost 5 bases, and 10 bases had no gene match. Germline V gives CDR1 LGHNA, CDR2 YSLEER. The CDR3 is 16 amino acids. CDR3 DNA sequence: TGCGCCAGCAGCATCGGAGGAGGGACAGGGGGAACTGAAGCTTTCTTT. Translating gives CASSIGGGTGGTEAFF.

The rearrangement joins TRBV6-5 to TRBJ1-5; D not resolved. Germline loops: CDR1 MNHEY, CDR2 SVGAGI. The CDR3 runs to 14 residues. V gave up 0 bases and J gave up 4 bases, with 7 bases separating them. The CDR3 spells CASSYSIGNQPQHF. CDR3 DNA sequence: TGTGCCAGCAGTTACTCGATCGGGAATCAGCCCCAGCATTTT.

The gene calls are TRBV30 and TRBJ1-4; 9 positions agree with TRBD1. V gave up 2 bases and J gave up 5 bases; unmatched junction bases: 3. This CDR3 spans 14 amino acids. The germline CDR1 and CDR2 sequences are GTSNPN and SVGIG (reference sequence). CDR3 amino acids: CAWSTGTGNEKLFF. In DNA, the CDR3 is TGTGCCTGGAGTACCGGGACAGGGAATGAAAAACTGTTTTTT.

V is TRBV6-6 and J is TRBJ2-3, with unresolved D. From germline, CDR1 is MNHNY and CDR2 SVGAGI (reference sequence). The V and J ends lost 4 bases and 3 bases respectively, with 5 bases between them. The CDR3 sequence is 12 residues long. CDR3 amino acids: CASSFTTDTQYF. The CDR3 DNA follows: TGTGCCAGCAGTTTCACGACAGATACGCAGTATTTT.

This sequence joins TRBV28 and TRBJ1-4, with D uncertain. This CDR3 contains 15 residues. The ends were cut back, 6 bases at V and 3 bases at J, with 14 bases in the middle. Germline CDR1 is MDHEN and CDR2 is SYDVKM. The CDR3 sequence: CASRSGSFSNEKLFF. In DNA, the CDR3 is TGTGCCAGCAGGTCCGGGTCGTTCTCTAATGAAAAACTGTTTTTT.